Below are 16 T cell receptor beta chains sequenced from a single sample in a study of T cells in Graves' hyperthyroidism and ophthalmopathy. Using RNA transcripts as the source, TCR beta CDR3 regions were amplified. First-round RT-PCR with HTBI primers amplified the TCR CDR3 region. MiXCR, applied by TCRdb to the multiplex PCR reads, yields one record per CDR3 protein. This table has roughly 350,000 distinct CDR3 sequences, approximately 13% appearing once. Specimen: blood. These receptors came from a woman in her thirties or forties with Graves' ophthalmopathy.

This clonotype was found many times. V usage is TRBV10-3 and J usage is TRBJ2-3; D might be TRBD1 (6 bases). Germline values: CDR1 ENHRY, CDR2 SYGVKD. V lost 4 bases, J lost 2 bases, and 10 bases lay in between. CDR3 length: 14 amino acids. Here the CDR3 reads CAISGRDNTDTQYF. Written as DNA, the CDR3 is TGTGCCATCAGTGGCCGGGACAACACAGATACGCAGTATTTT.

This chain uses TRBV12-3 or TRBV12-4 with TRBJ1-4; D is uncertain. The CDR3 runs 15 residues. The V end was cut by 5 bases, the J end by 7 bases, with 17 bases between. CDR3 sequence: CASSLQGRIGEKLFF. CDR3 coding DNA: TGTGCCAGCAGTCTACAAGGGCGAATAGGTGAAAAACTGTTTTTT.

The CDR3 DNA reads TGCAGCGTTACTAGCGGGAGGGCCGGGGCTACGCAGTATTTT. This gives the protein CSVTSGRAGATQYF. The rearrangement uses TRBV29-1 and TRBJ2-3; 13 positions match TRBD2. The germline gives CDR1 SQVTM, CDR2 ANQGSEA. The V and J ends lost 5 bases and 8 bases, in that order; junction bases with no gene match: 7. CDR3 length equals 14 residues.

At least ten counts were recorded for this clonotype. The rearrangement joins TRBV7-2 to TRBJ2-1; D tentatively fits TRBD1 or TRBD2 (6 bases each). The CDR3 has 16 residues. With 5 bases removed from V and 4 bases from J, the gap between germline ends came to 18 bases. Germline V lookup: CDR1 SGHTA, CDR2 FQGNSA. CDR3 loop: CASSEDGGRFYNEQFF. CDR3 DNA sequence: TGTGCCAGCAGCGAGGATGGGGGGCGCTTTTACAATGAGCAGTTCTTC.

This clonotype came up many times. V gene TRBV11-2 combines with J gene TRBJ2-1; 8 nucleotides match TRBD2. The germline gives CDR1 SGHAT, CDR2 FQNNGV. Trimming removed 3 bases from V and 3 bases from J; junction bases left unmatched: 7. The CDR3 sequence is 16 residues long. DNA for the CDR3: TGTGCCAGCAGCTTGCAAGGGACTAGACTCTACAATGAGCAGTTCTTC. This sequence encodes CASSLQGTRLYNEQFF. Supplemented by reference TRBV11-2 and TRBJ2-1, the full variable domain reads EAGVAQSPRYKIIEKRQSVAFWCNPISGHATLYWYQQILGQGPKLLIQFQNNGVVDDSQLPKDRFSAERLKGVDSTLKIQPAKLEDSAVYLCASSLQGTRLYNEQFFGPGTRLTVL.

This clonotype was seen at least ten times. J is TRBJ2-5 and V is TRBV12-3 or TRBV12-4; the match to TRBD2 covers 14 bases. The CDR3 is 16 residues long. The J segment lost 6 bases and the V segment lost 5 bases, leaving 8 bases of the junction unmatched. DNA of the CDR3: TGTGCCAGCAGTACCCGACTAGCGGGAGGGCATCAGACCCAGTACTTC. Protein sequence: CASSTRLAGGHQTQYF.

A remark on this clonotype: As the CDR3 is not closed by the conserved phenylalanine or tryptophan, this likely results from a read error. This rearrangement joins TRBV12-3 or TRBV12-4 to TRBJ2-2; D is ambiguous. V was cut by 6 bases and J by 7 bases, with 12 bases left in between. This CDR3 contains 13 residues. The CDR3 protein is CASSLRWLGELFL. DNA for the CDR3: TGTGCCAGCAGCTTAAGGTGGCTCGGGGAGCTGTTTCTT.

This clonotype has at least ten counts. This chain joins TRBV28 and TRBJ2-7; D is possibly TRBD1 (6 bases). Germline CDR1 reads MDHEN; CDR2 reads SYDVKM. The CDR3 is 14 residues long. V shed 5 bases and J shed 9 bases, with 20 bases lying between them. Here the CDR3 reads CASSARGLGFGQYF. The CDR3 nucleotides are TGTGCCAGCAGTGCCAGGGGTTTGGGGTTCGGGCAGTACTTC.

This clonotype appeared many times. The rearrangement links TRBV7-9 to TRBJ2-1, with 12 positions matching TRBD1. The CDR3 runs 15 residues. The germline CDR1 and CDR2 sequences are SEHNR and FQNEAQ (reference sequence). V gave up 3 bases and J gave up 7 bases; unmatched junction bases: 4. The CDR3: CASSFWDRGQNEQFF. The CDR3 region has the DNA TGTGCCAGCAGCTTCTGGGACAGGGGGCAAAATGAGCAGTTCTTC. Looking up the rest from reference TRBV7-9 and TRBJ2-1 gives the full variable domain: DTGVSQNPRHKITKRGQNVTFRCDPISEHNRLYWYRQTLGQGPEFLTYFQNEAQLEKSRLLSDRFSAERPKGSFSTLEIQRTEQGDSAMYLCASSFWDRGQNEQFFGPGTRLTVL.

This clonotype was seen at least ten times. CDR3 sequence: CASHRTGTTEAFF. The CDR3 DNA sequence: TGTGCCAGCCACCGTACCGGGACCACTGAAGCTTTCTTT. V gene TRBV27 combines with J gene TRBJ1-1; a possible D gene is TRBD1 (5 bases). V was pared by 8 bases and J by 4 bases, with 14 bases between. CDR3 length: 13 residues. In germline, CDR1 is MNHEY, CDR2 SMNVEV (reference sequence).

J is TRBJ2-1 and V is TRBV7-9; no clear D gene. Trimming pared 5 bases from V and 5 bases from J, leaving 13 bases between. CDR1 is SEHNR, CDR2 FQNEAQ, per germline (reference sequence). The CDR3 spans 14 residues. The CDR3 DNA follows: TGTGCCAGCAGCAAAGAGGCTTTCCACAATGAGCAGTTCTTC. This gives the protein CASSKEAFHNEQFF.

This clonotype occurred a few times. The genes are TRBV14 and TRBJ2-3; 8 bases fit TRBD2. Trimming cost V 0 bases and J 0 bases; bases outside gene matches: 14. CDR3 length: 20 amino acids. Germline CDR1 is SGHDN and CDR2 is FVKESK. The CDR3 sequence is CASSQENRAAGVPSTDTQYF. The DNA of the CDR3 is TGTGCCAGCAGCCAAGAAAACCGGGCAGCGGGGGTGCCTAGCACAGATACGCAGTATTTT.

This clonotype was counted many times. The chain couples TRBV6-1 to TRBJ2-2; D possibly corresponds to TRBD2 (6 bases). The CDR3 has 16 amino acids. Germline CDR1 MNHNS, CDR2 SASEGT. The V gene lost 2 bases and the J gene lost 1 base, with 11 bases spanning the gap. As DNA, the CDR3 is TGTGCCAGCAGTGAATGGAGGAGGGGGAACACCGGGGAGCTGTTTTTT. Translated, it gives CASSEWRRGNTGELFF.

J is TRBJ2-2 and V is TRBV7-8, with a weak D call TRBD1 (5 bases). Germline assignment: CDR1 SGHVS and CDR2 FQNEAQ. CDR3 length: 14 amino acids. The ends were cut back, 5 bases at V and 5 bases at J, with 12 bases in the middle. CDR3 loop: CASSQMGLTGELFF. The CDR3 DNA follows: TGTGCCAGCAGCCAGATGGGGCTTACCGGGGAGCTGTTTTTT.

The chain is built from TRBV9 and TRBJ2-7, with TRBD1 matching 9 bases. Germline CDR1 reads SGDLS; CDR2 reads YYNGEE. V gave up 3 bases and J gave up 3 bases; unmatched junction bases: 7. The CDR3 is 15 amino acids. The CDR3 DNA sequence: TGTGCCAGCAGCGCGGCGGACAGGGGAGGCTACGAGCAGTACTTC. Protein product: CASSAADRGGYEQYF.

The genes are TRBV29-1 and TRBJ2-7; 16 bases fit TRBD2. With 7 bases clipped from V and 7 bases from J, the junction kept 7 bases outside the gene matches. The length of the CDR3 is 14 residues. Germline CDR1 SQVTM, CDR2 ANQGSEA. The CDR3 sequence: CSAMGLAGGPEQYF. CDR3 nucleotides: TGCAGCGCCATGGGACTAGCGGGGGGGCCGGAGCAGTACTTC.